This TCR beta chain was obtained from a study of blood T cell repertoires in COVID-19. TCRdb keeps only in-frame clones here, not all; method: immunoSEQ multiplex PCR. Of more than 300,000 clones listed, about 87% were seen once; the top ten hold around 6%. Germline V gives CDR1 SGHNT, CDR2 YENEEA. The length of the CDR3 is 17 residues. V gave up 5 bases and J gave up 1 base, with 20 bases separating them. This sequence was found in a woman in her 50s with COVID-19, enrolled during active disease. Sequencing input: peripheral blood. V usage is TRBV11-3 and J usage is TRBJ1-1, with a possible D match to TRBD1 (6 bases). CDR3 in DNA: TGTGCCAGCAGCCCGGGGGGTGCAGGGGCCCGGAACACTGAAGCTTTCTTT. It translates to CASSPGGAGARNTEAFF.